These T cell receptor beta chains were read from a single sample in a study of circulating CD8 cells and anti-PD-1 response in melanoma. TCRdb called the reads again in MiXCR, with one record for every CDR3 protein. The table has 350 or so distinct CDR3 sequences, approximately 12% seen once; the top ten hold 18%. The source material was CD8+ T cells from PBMCs, sampled at baseline or after one month of anti-PD-1 therapy (not recorded which). These receptors were obtained from a human donor with melanoma. Both conserved end residues are part of each CDR3. A D gene is named only where the DNA matches it firmly. Clone size, where shown, is once, few, many, or a class for clones that have expanded.

D gene	J gene	clone size	V gene	CDR3 DNA	CDR3 protein
TRBD2	TRBJ2-1	.	TRBV20-1	TGCAGTACTAGTCAAACTAGCGGGGGGTACAATGAGCAGCTCTTC	CSTSQTSGGYNEQLF
TRBD1	TRBJ1-2	.	TRBV27	TGTGCCAGCAGACAGACAGGGTGGACCTATGGCTACACCTTC	CASRQTGWTYGYTF
.	TRBJ2-7	few	TRBV2	TGTGCCAGCAGTGATGTTGTGGGCAGAAACTACGGGCAGTACTTC	CASSDVVGRNYGQYF
TRBD2	TRBJ2-3	large	TRBV5-4	TGTGCCAGCAGCTTGGGGACTAGTCCAGCAGATACGCAGTATTTT	CASSLGTSPADTQYF
.	TRBJ2-7	.	TRBV7-9	TGTGCCAGCAGCTTAGCGCTAAGGGGGTACGAGCAGTACTTC	CASSLALRGYEQYF
TRBD2	TRBJ2-2	medium-sized	TRBV9	TGTGCCAGCAGCGGATACGGGGGGGCCCTAACCGGGGAGCTGTTTTTT	CASSGYGGALTGELFF
TRBD1	TRBJ2-5	large	TRBV19	TGTGCCAGTCAGCCGACAGGGTTGCGAGAGACCCTGTACTTC	CASQPTGLRETLYF
.	TRBJ2-7	large	TRBV5-4	TGTGCCAGCAGCCGGAGGGGGCGGTACGAGCAGTACTTC	CASSRRGRYEQYF
TRBD2	TRBJ2-1	medium-sized	TRBV27	TGTGCCAGCAGCGTATGGGGGGGCTCCTACAATGAGCAGTTCTTC	CASSVWGGSYNEQFF
.	TRBJ2-7	medium-sized	TRBV19	TGTGCCAGTAGACCAGGACCGGACTACGAGCAGTACTTC	CASRPGPDYEQYF
.	TRBJ2-3	large	TRBV7-3	TGTGCCAGCAGCTTATTCACCGGTCGGGATACGCAGTATTTT	CASSLFTGRDTQYF
.	TRBJ1-2	medium-sized	TRBV19	TGTGCCACCGGATCTATTGTAGCTGCATACACCTTC	CATGSIVAAYTF
.	TRBJ2-7	.	TRBV19	TGTGCCAGTAGTATAGGGTGGAACGAGCAGTACTTC	CASSIGWNEQYF
TRBD1	TRBJ1-1	medium-sized	TRBV9	TGTGCCGGCAGCGCTTGGGACAGAGATGAAGCTTTCTTT	CAGSAWDRDEAFF
TRBD2	TRBJ2-3	medium-sized	TRBV10-2	TGCGCCAGCAGAGCGGGGGCCTTCCGTTACACAGATACGCAGTATTTT	CASRAGAFRYTDTQYF
.	TRBJ2-5	large	TRBV12-3/TRBV12-4	TGTGCCAGCAGTCCTACAGGGCAGGAGACCCAGTACTTC	CASSPTGQETQYF
.	TRBJ2-1	large	TRBV6-2/TRBV6-3	TGTGCCAGCAGTTACGAGGACGGGTACTACAATGAGCAGTTCTTC	CASSYEDGYYNEQFF
TRBD1	TRBJ1-3	large	TRBV7-9	TGTGCCAGCAGCGGCGGACAGGGCTCTGGAAACACCATATATTTT	CASSGGQGSGNTIYF
.	TRBJ2-1	medium-sized	TRBV30	TGTGCCTGGAGTGGTATTTCCCGACAGGACCTCTACAATGAGCAGCTCTTC	CAWSGISRQDLYNEQLF
.	TRBJ1-1	medium-sized	TRBV7-8	TGTGCCAGCAGCTTGGGCGACCATAAGGCTTTCTTT	CASSLGDHKAFF
TRBD1	TRBJ2-7	large	TRBV7-2	TGTGCCAGCAGCATGGGGACAGGGCGCGAGCAGTACTTC	CASSMGTGREQYF
.	TRBJ2-1	large	TRBV20-1	TGCAGTGCTAGAAGTCTAGGACATGAGCAGTTCTTC	CSARSLGHEQFF
.	TRBJ2-3	large	TRBV27	TGTGCCAGCAGTGCGTCAGGGGGCACAGATACGCAGTATTTT	CASSASGGTDTQYF
TRBD2	TRBJ2-7	medium-sized	TRBV12-5	TGTGCTAGTGGTTCCCCGAGTAGCGGGGCCTACGAGCAGTACTTC	CASGSPSSGAYEQYF
.	TRBJ2-2	large	TRBV19	TGTGCCAGTAGTATAGTCCCCACCGGGGAGCTGTTTTTT	CASSIVPTGELFF
TRBD2	TRBJ2-1	large	TRBV7-2	TGTGCCAGCAGCTTTGGGACTAGCGATTACAATGAGCAGTTCTTC	CASSFGTSDYNEQFF
.	TRBJ1-2	medium-sized	TRBV19	TGTGCCAGTAGTTACATCGCAGGACTCATCTATGGCTACACCTTC	CASSYIAGLIYGYTF